The 8 T cell receptor beta chains reported below all come from one sample, sequenced in a study of control samples from healthy donors and cancer patients (dated by TCRdb to between 2020 and 2021). The library was obtained by the immunoSEQ multiplex PCR assay. Here the immuneACCESS table is served through TCRdb, limited to in-frame sequences with V and J called. Missing clones are a known gap in these copies; in checked studies unresolved V genes cover under half, and the rest lacks a known reason. Recorded for this sample are around 30,000 clones; about 88% of them occurred a single time. Clones ranked in the top ten supply roughly 1.6% of the sample. The sequenced material came from PBMCs. The receptors come from a woman in her thirties or forties with lung cancer.

J is TRBJ2-7 and V is TRBV7-2; possibly TRBD1 for D (6 bases). V dropped 5 bases and J dropped 2 bases, with 10 bases sitting between them. The germline V gene has CDR1 SGHTA and CDR2 FQGNSA. The CDR3 extends over 13 amino acids. The CDR3 sequence: CASSTGQTYEQYF. CDR3 DNA sequence: TGTGCCAGCAGCACCGGACAGACCTACGAGCAGTACTTC.

The chain combines TRBV15 with TRBJ1-5; 8 nucleotides match TRBD1. The junction had 9 bases not matched to a gene; V was cut back by 7 bases and J by 4 bases. Looked up from germline, CDR1 is LNHNV and CDR2 is YYDKDF (reference sequence). CDR3 length: 15 amino acids. The CDR3 nucleotides are TGTGCCACCACCACTTCAGGGGGCTGGAATCAGCCCCAGCATTTT. Translated: CATTTSGGWNQPQHF.

This sequence joins TRBV30 and TRBJ2-3; no definite D call. CDR3 length equals 11 residues. In germline, CDR1 is GTSNPN, CDR2 SVGIG (reference sequence). The V and J ends lost 4 bases and 5 bases respectively, with 7 bases between them. CDR3 in amino acids: CAWTTGDTQYF. CDR3 DNA: TGTGCCTGGACAACGGGAGATACGCAGTATTTT. Full variable domain (missing parts from reference TRBV30 and TRBJ2-3): SQTIHQWPATLVQPVGSPLSLECTVEGTSNPNLYWYRQAAGRGLQLLFYSVGIGQISSEVPQNLSASRPQDRQFILSSKKLLLSDSGFYLCAWTTGDTQYFGPGTRLTVL.

This clone was detected once. The rearrangement links TRBV5-1 to TRBJ1-1; D might be TRBD1 (5 bases). There are 16 residues in the CDR3. CDR1 is SGHRS, CDR2 YFSETQ, per germline. The V and J ends lost 2 bases and 1 base respectively, with 15 bases between them. As DNA, the CDR3 is TGCGCCAGCAGCTTTGTACCGGGACTTTCGAACACTGAAGCTTTCTTT. Protein product: CASSFVPGLSNTEAFF.

This chain links TRBV2 with TRBJ2-1; 11 bases align to TRBD1. CDR1 is SNHLY, CDR2 FYNNEI, per germline. V lost 6 bases and J lost 7; bases outside the gene matches: 11. This CDR3 contains 16 residues. CDR3: CASSPPRTGGKNEQFF. CDR3 coding DNA: TGTGCCAGCAGCCCCCCGAGGACAGGGGGCAAGAATGAGCAGTTCTTC.

The chain carries TRBV5-1 and TRBJ1-1; possible D gene TRBD1, 5 bases. This CDR3 has 12 residues. V was cut by 4 bases and J by 5 bases, with 9 bases left in between. Germline V CDR1 and CDR2: SGHRS, YFSETQ. CDR3 coding DNA: TGCGCCAGCAGCCTTAGACAGACTGAAGCTTTCTTT. Protein sequence: CASSLRQTEAFF.

The CDR3 is CASSQRPPPRRGFSEAFF. CDR3 nucleotides: TGTGCCAGCAGCCAACGACCGCCACCTAGGAGAGGGTTCTCTGAAGCTTTCTTT. The V gene is TRBV14, the J gene TRBJ1-1, with unresolved D. The CDR3 is 18 amino acids. V was cut by 2 bases and J by 6 bases, with 25 bases left in between. Germline lookup yields CDR1 SGHDN and CDR2 FVKESK.

The chain combines TRBV5-1 with TRBJ2-1; the match to TRBD1 covers 9 bases. V shed 0 bases and J 6 bases; nucleotides not matched to a gene: 1. Per germline, CDR1 SGHRS and CDR2 YFSETQ. The CDR3 is 14 residues long. CDR3 bases: TGCGCCAGCAGCTTGGGGGACAGGGTCAATGAGCAGTTCTTC. Protein: CASSLGDRVNEQFF.